The rows below give T cell receptor beta chains drawn from one sample of a study of beta chain features in type 1 diabetes. Method: immunoSEQ multiplex PCR; TCRdb's copy keeps in-frame clones and lacks some. This sample has 500,000 to 700,000 clones, with about a sixth found just once. Sequenced material: naive CD4+ T cells from blood. The receptor source for this set is a man aged 18 to 29 in good health. CDR3s include the opening cysteine and the closing phenylalanine or tryptophan. A D gene is named only where the DNA matches it firmly. Not every row has a clone size; where given, it reads once, few, many or a size class.

clone_size j_call d_call v_call cdr3_aa cdr3_nt
. TRBJ2-3 . TRBV5-1 CASSFRRGTAADTQYF TGCGCCAGCAGCTTTCGGCGGGGGACAGCCGCAGATACGCAGTATTTT
few TRBJ2-3 TRBD2 TRBV28 CASSPTSGPTDTQYF TGTGCCAGCAGTCCAACTAGCGGACCCACAGATACGCAGTATTTT
few TRBJ2-1 TRBD1 TRBV2 CASRGLTGAYNEQFF TGTGCCAGCAGAGGGTTGACAGGGGCCTACAATGAGCAGTTCTTC
few TRBJ2-5 TRBD2 TRBV9 CASSVGLITAGGQETQYF TGTGCCAGCAGCGTGGGCTTGATTACAGCGGGGGGTCAAGAGACCCAGTACTTC
. TRBJ2-1 TRBD2 TRBV5-4 CASTRGTSGYNEQFF TGTGCCAGCACCAGGGGGACTAGCGGGTACAATGAGCAGTTCTTC
few TRBJ2-1 TRBD1 TRBV7-9 CASSLVPFGQGKTYNEQFF TGTGCCAGCAGCTTAGTTCCTTTCGGACAGGGGAAGACCTACAATGAGCAGTTCTTC
. TRBJ2-2 . TRBV5-6 CASSLIGGPGAGELFF TGTGCCAGCAGCTTGATTGGGGGACCGGGAGCCGGGGAGCTGTTTTTT
few TRBJ1-2 . TRBV27 CASATDRTYGYTF TGTGCCAGCGCTACCGACAGGACCTATGGCTACACCTTC
few TRBJ2-3 . TRBV18 CASSPRTDADTQYF TGTGCCAGCTCACCAAGGACAGACGCAGATACGCAGTATTTT
. TRBJ2-5 TRBD2 TRBV6-5 CASRLAGGKTQYF TGTGCCAGCAGACTAGCGGGGGGGAAGACCCAGTACTTC
. TRBJ2-1 . TRBV9 CASSVASVNEQFF TGTGCCAGCAGCGTAGCATCGGTCAATGAGCAGTTCTTC
. TRBJ2-1 . TRBV27 CASSLEVSRFSEQFF TGTGCCAGCAGTTTAGAGGTTTCTAGGTTTAGCGAGCAGTTCTTC
. TRBJ2-7 . TRBV30 CAWSVPNTYEQYF TGTGCCTGGAGTGTTCCGAATACCTACGAGCAGTACTTC
. TRBJ1-5 . TRBV5-1 CASSRGRYSNQPQHF TGCGCCAGCAGTCGCGGACGGTATAGCAATCAGCCCCAGCATTTT
. TRBJ2-7 TRBD2 TRBV10-3 CAISESAGAPYEQYF TGTGCCATCAGTGAGTCTGCGGGAGCGCCCTACGAGCAGTACTTC
few TRBJ1-2 . TRBV9 CASSEGSTNYGYTF TGTGCCAGCAGCGAAGGGTCCACTAACTATGGCTACACCTTC
. TRBJ1-6 . TRBV9 CASSVIDSPLHF TGTGCCAGCAGCGTAATCGATTCACCCCTCCACTTT
. TRBJ1-2 . TRBV27 CASRQEGLPGYTF TGTGCCAGCAGACAGGAGGGCCTGCCTGGCTACACCTTC
. TRBJ2-5 TRBD1 TRBV28 CASSSPGGAGETQYF TGTGCCAGCAGTTCACCAGGGGGCGCGGGAGAGACCCAGTACTTC
. TRBJ1-4 . TRBV7-9 CASRHFSFGTTNEKLFF TGTGCCAGCAGACACTTTTCTTTCGGAACAACTAATGAAAAACTGTTTTTT
. TRBJ2-2 . TRBV5-1 CASSLTGRLSGSGELFF TGCGCCAGCAGCTTGACAGGTCGATTGTCGGGGTCCGGGGAGCTGTTTTTT
few TRBJ1-1 . TRBV20-1 CSAPNRLAFF TGCAGTGCCCCGAACAGGTTAGCTTTCTTT
few TRBJ2-3 . TRBV7-6 CASSLRAADTQYF TGTGCCAGCAGCCTCAGGGCGGCAGATACGCAGTATTTT
few TRBJ1-6 . TRBV6-1 CASSVRLDSVYNSPLHF TGTGCCAGCAGTGTAAGACTGGATTCGGTATATAATTCACCCCTCCACTTT
. TRBJ2-7 TRBD1 TRBV4-1 CASSQRTGLTYEQYF TGCGCCAGCAGCCAACGGACAGGGTTAACCTACGAGCAGTACTTC
. TRBJ1-2 TRBD1 TRBV28 CASSRDRVSTF TGTGCCAGCAGTAGAGACAGGGTGAGCACCTTC
few TRBJ2-1 . TRBV6-4 CASSVDGGLYNEQFF TGTGCCAGCAGTGTCGACGGGGGGCTATACAATGAGCAGTTCTTC
few TRBJ2-7 TRBD2 TRBV7-9 CASTGLAYEQYF TGTGCCAGCACGGGACTAGCCTACGAGCAGTACTTC
. TRBJ2-5 . TRBV28 CASSMGGVQETQYF TGTGCCAGCAGTATGGGCGGGGTCCAAGAGACCCAGTACTTC
. TRBJ1-5 . TRBV18 CASSPVSAMGPPQHF TGTGCCAGCTCACCCGTCAGTGCCATGGGGCCGCCCCAGCATTTT
once TRBJ1-5 . TRBV4-1 CATRSGHRGDQPQHF TGCGCCACGAGATCCGGACACCGGGGCGATCAGCCCCAGCATTTT
. TRBJ1-1 . TRBV19 CASSIAAGVASEAFF TGTGCCAGTAGTATTGCTGCGGGGGTTGCCTCTGAAGCTTTCTTT
few TRBJ2-7 TRBD1 TRBV5-1 CASSLHRSVGQNYEQYF TGCGCCAGCAGCTTGCACCGGTCGGTGGGACAGAACTACGAGCAGTACTTC
few TRBJ2-7 TRBD2 TRBV7-2 CASSLVGEGRASREQYF TGTGCCAGCAGCTTAGTGGGGGAGGGCAGGGCTAGTCGCGAGCAGTACTTC
few TRBJ2-1 . TRBV5-6 CASTHRGPTYNEQFF TGTGCCAGCACCCACCGGGGACCCACCTACAATGAGCAGTTCTTC
. TRBJ2-7 TRBD1 TRBV18 CASSPPGQGAGEQYF TGTGCCAGCTCACCCCCGGGACAGGGGGCTGGAGAGCAGTACTTC
. TRBJ2-7 TRBD1 TRBV30 CAWDRGIYEQYF TGTGCCTGGGACAGGGGGATCTACGAGCAGTACTTC
few TRBJ1-2 . TRBV9 CASSVLAGGYTF TGTGCCAGCAGCGTTCTCGCCGGGGGCTACACCTTC
few TRBJ2-3 . TRBV27 CASRPSGRDTQYF TGTGCCAGCAGACCCTCAGGGAGAGATACGCAGTATTTT
. TRBJ2-5 TRBD2 TRBV7-2 CASSDSLASKTQYF TGTGCCAGCAGCGACTCACTAGCGAGTAAGACCCAGTACTTC
few TRBJ2-3 . TRBV28 CASDPADTDTQYF TGTGCCAGCGACCCCGCGGACACAGATACGCAGTATTTT